The rows below give T cell receptor beta chains drawn from one sample of a study of response to subunit inactivated influenza vaccine. MiXCR was run by TCRdb on the RT-PCR reads, yielding one entry per CDR3 protein. The sample includes approximately 200,000 distinct CDR3 sequences, about an eighth of them seen just once. Sequencing was performed on CD8+ T cells sorted from PBMCs, taken more than 4 days after vaccination. These receptors were taken from a man over 45 who received an inactivated influenza vaccine. CDR3s include the opening cysteine and the closing phenylalanine or tryptophan. D genes are given only for firm matches. The listing skips clone size in some rows; elsewhere it reads once, few, many or a size class.

v_gene	d_gene	j_gene	abundance	CDR3nt	CDR3aa
TRBV6-2/TRBV6-3	TRBD2	TRBJ2-5	NA	TGTGCCAGCAGTTACTACCGACTAGCGGGAGGGGGAGAGACCCAGTACTTC	CASSYYRLAGGGETQYF
TRBV6-5	TRBD1	TRBJ1-4	NA	TGTGCCAGCAGTTACACAACAGGGGAAAATGAAAAACTGTTTTTT	CASSYTTGENEKLFF
TRBV6-5	NA	TRBJ2-7	NA	TGTGCCAGCAGTTACTCCGAGCTGGGTTATAGGGGCTACGAGCAGTACTTC	CASSYSELGYRGYEQYF
TRBV29-1	NA	TRBJ2-7	few	TGCAGCGTTGATTCTGGCCCCTACGAGCAGTACTTC	CSVDSGPYEQYF
TRBV11-2	TRBD2	TRBJ2-5	many	TGTGCCAGCAGCTTTAGCGGGGTCCAAGAGACCCAGTACTTC	CASSFSGVQETQYF
TRBV7-9	NA	TRBJ2-3	NA	TGTGCCAGCAGCTACCCCGATGGGGGAACAAGCACAGATACGCAGTATTTT	CASSYPDGGTSTDTQYF
TRBV5-1	NA	TRBJ2-5	few	TGCGCCAGCAGCTTGGGCGGGGATATGGAGACCCAGTACTTC	CASSLGGDMETQYF
TRBV9	TRBD2	TRBJ2-5	NA	TGTGCCAGCAGCGTCTCCGGGACTAGCGTCGAGACCCAGTACTTC	CASSVSGTSVETQYF
TRBV6-2/TRBV6-3	TRBD1	TRBJ2-7	many	TGTGCCAGCCATCCAGGCGGGACAGGGTACTACGAGCAGTACTTC	CASHPGGTGYYEQYF
TRBV9	TRBD2	TRBJ2-7	few	TGTGCCAGCAGCGTGACTAGCGGATCCTACGAGCAGTACTTC	CASSVTSGSYEQYF
TRBV9	TRBD1	TRBJ1-2	few	TGTGCCAGCAGCGTAGTAGAGGGGGACAGGCATAACTATGGCTACACCTTC	CASSVVEGDRHNYGYTF
TRBV2	TRBD1	TRBJ2-2	NA	TGTGCCAGCAGACCGGGACAGGGGGCTTCCGGGGAGCTGTTTTTT	CASRPGQGASGELFF
TRBV9	NA	TRBJ1-1	few	TGTGCCAGCAGCGTAGCTGTAGGGGGACCGGGGAACACTGAAGCTTTCTTT	CASSVAVGGPGNTEAFF
TRBV28	NA	TRBJ1-5	NA	TGTGCCAGCCTCTGGGGGGGTAGCAATCAGCCCCAGCATTTT	CASLWGGSNQPQHF
TRBV24-1	NA	TRBJ2-1	many	TGTGCCACCCGTGGAGCGTTTAGCTACAATGAGCAGTTCTTC	CATRGAFSYNEQFF
TRBV4-1	NA	TRBJ1-5	many	TGCGCCAGCAGCCAAGGTCGGGGGCCCCAGCCCCAGCATTTT	CASSQGRGPQPQHF
TRBV10-3	TRBD2	TRBJ2-3	NA	TGTGCCATCAGTGAGTCGAATACCGGACTAGCTCACACTACAGATACGCAGTATTTT	CAISESNTGLAHTTDTQYF
TRBV6-4	NA	TRBJ1-1	few	TGTGCCAGCAGTGACTCTAAAACAGCTGAGAACACTGAAGCTTTCTTT	CASSDSKTAENTEAFF
TRBV2	NA	TRBJ1-2	many	TGTGCCAGCAGCGAGCAGGCGGGGGGCCTACCTAACTATGGCTACACCTTC	CASSEQAGGLPNYGYTF
TRBV6-5	TRBD1	TRBJ2-5	few	TGTGCCAGCAGTTACAGAACCGGGACAGGGGAAGAGACCCAGTACTTC	CASSYRTGTGEETQYF
TRBV4-1	NA	TRBJ1-1	many	TGCGCCAGCAGCCAGACAGTTGAGATGAACACTGAAGCTTTCTTT	CASSQTVEMNTEAFF
TRBV5-1	NA	TRBJ1-5	few	TGCGCCAGCAGCCCGGGACACAATCAGCCCCAGCATTTT	CASSPGHNQPQHF
TRBV7-2	TRBD1	TRBJ2-7	few	TGTGCCAGCAGCTCCCCTGTGGTGGACAGGGGGCATTACGAGCAGTACTTC	CASSSPVVDRGHYEQYF
TRBV27	NA	TRBJ2-2	NA	TGTGCCAGCAGTTTAAGTAGCCCCGGGGAGCTGTTTTTT	CASSLSSPGELFF